The next 29 T cell receptor beta chains were all read from a single sample in a study of blood T cell repertoires in COVID-19 (dated by TCRdb to between 2020 and 2021). Library method: the immunoSEQ multiplex PCR assay. The clones in this table, taken by TCRdb from immuneACCESS, are in-frame only. Not every clone is retained; where verified, under half of the shortfall comes from an unresolved V gene, and the cause of the rest is unknown. This sample holds 97,000 or so clones; 75% to 90% were observed only once. Jointly, the top ten make up 4.5% of the sample. Sample: peripheral blood. The source is a human donor in a cohort sampled during active COVID-19.

The chain carries TRBV7-9 and TRBJ1-5; D is unresolved. The ends were cut back, 2 bases at V and 5 bases at J, with 7 bases in the middle. Germline values: CDR1 SEHNR, CDR2 FQNEAQ (reference sequence). The CDR3 length is 13 residues. The CDR3 sequence is CASSLSSDQPQHF. Written as DNA, the CDR3 is TGTGCCAGCAGCTTAAGCAGCGATCAGCCCCAGCATTTT. The entire variable domain, with the rest obtained from reference TRBV7-9 and TRBJ1-5, is as follows: DTGVSQNPRHKITKRGQNVTFRCDPISEHNRLYWYRQTLGQGPEFLTYFQNEAQLEKSRLLSDRFSAERPKGSFSTLEIQRTEQGDSAMYLCASSLSSDQPQHFGDGTRLSIL.

The chain uses TRBV14 and TRBJ1-2, with D perhaps matching TRBD1 (5 bases). CDR3 length: 15 residues. Germline CDR1 reads SGHDN; CDR2 reads FVKESK. V was pared by 4 bases and J by 4 bases, with 16 bases between. The CDR3 sequence is CASSLRAGWGYGYTF. In DNA, the CDR3 is TGTGCCAGCAGCCTTCGTGCAGGGTGGGGCTATGGCTACACCTTC. The whole variable domain, filled in from reference TRBV14 and TRBJ1-2, reads EAGVTQFPSHSVIEKGQTVTLRCDPISGHDNLYWYRRVMGKEIKFLLHFVKESKQDESGMPNNRFLAERTGGTYSTLKVQPAELEDSGVYFCASSLRAGWGYGYTFGSGTRLTVV.

This clone has more than one count but fewer than ten. The J gene is TRBJ2-3, the V gene TRBV11-1, with 10 positions matching TRBD2. Germline loops: CDR1 SGHAT, CDR2 FQDESV (reference sequence). The junction had 9 bases not matched to a gene; V was cut back by 5 bases and J by 4 bases. This CDR3 has 16 residues. CDR3 loop: CASSPWTSGLADTQYF. The DNA of the CDR3 is TGTGCCAGCAGCCCCTGGACTAGCGGACTCGCAGATACGCAGTATTTT.

This clone was seen only once. The chain has TRBV7-8 and TRBJ1-5; no definite D call. V gave up 1 base and J gave up 4 bases, with 14 bases separating them. Looked up from germline, CDR1 is SGHVS and CDR2 is FQNEAQ. The length of the CDR3 is 16 residues. The CDR3 bases are TGTGCCAGCAGCTTAGAACTCCGGGTCGAGAATCAGCCCCAGCATTTT. It encodes CASSLELRVENQPQHF.

V usage is TRBV11-2 and J usage is TRBJ2-1; a weak D match, TRBD2 (5 bases). Germline CDR1 is SGHAT and CDR2 is FQNNGV. V was clipped by 0 bases and J by 0 bases, with 6 bases between them. There are 15 residues in the CDR3. The CDR3 bases are TGTGCCAGCAGCTTAGATCGGGGCTCCTACAATGAGCAGTTCTTC. Protein: CASSLDRGSYNEQFF.

The chain employs TRBV28 and TRBJ1-5, with 8 bases lining up with TRBD1. V trimming: 7 bases; J trimming: 0 bases; junction bases outside the gene matches: 11. Germline assignment: CDR1 MDHEN and CDR2 SYDVKM. This CDR3 comprises 17 residues. The CDR3 DNA reads TGTGCCAGCAACGGACAGGGTGTCGTCGTTAGCAATCAGCCCCAGCATTTT. Translation gives CASNGQGVVVSNQPQHF.

The V call is TRBV5-1, the J call TRBJ1-1; TRBD1 agrees at 9 bases. CDR3 length: 16 amino acids. Germline V gives CDR1 SGHRS, CDR2 YFSETQ. J lost 1 base, V lost 5 bases, and 9 bases had no gene match. In DNA, the CDR3 is TGCGCCAGCAGAAAAGGACAGGGGACCCCGAACACTGAAGCTTTCTTT. Residues: CASRKGQGTPNTEAFF.

As concerns this clone: The same CDR3 arises from other DNA sequences in this sample as well. The chain links TRBV7-2 to TRBJ2-1; tentative D call: TRBD1 (7 bases). CDR1 and CDR2 (germline): SGHTA, FQGNSA. Trimming shortened V by 1 base and J by 8 bases, and 9 bases separated the two germline ends. This CDR3 has 13 amino acids. This chain's CDR3 is CASSLGRGDEQFF. The DNA for the CDR3 is TGTGCCAGCAGCTTAGGCAGGGGGGATGAGCAGTTCTTC.

The rearrangement uses TRBV12-3 or TRBV12-4 and TRBJ2-5; TRBD2 might be the D (5 bases). The CDR3 is 13 amino acids. Trimming removed 6 bases at V and 5 bases at J, with 13 bases between. The CDR3 protein is CASSPRTSETQYF. CDR3 DNA sequence: TGTGCCAGCAGCCCCAGGACTTCGGAGACCCAGTACTTC.

The V gene is TRBV6-5, the J gene TRBJ2-2; the match to TRBD1 covers 10 bases. This CDR3 region has 14 residues. In germline, CDR1 is MNHEY, CDR2 SVGAGI. V lost 8 bases, J lost 5 bases, and 5 bases stayed unmatched. The CDR3 sequence is CASGTGVETGELFF. CDR3 sequence (DNA): TGTGCCAGCGGGACAGGGGTCGAGACCGGGGAGCTGTTTTTT.

The chain combines TRBV5-1 with TRBJ2-2; 9 nucleotides match TRBD1. The junction had 5 bases not matched to a gene; V was cut back by 3 bases and J by 2 bases. The CDR3 is 16 residues long. Germline lookup yields CDR1 SGHRS and CDR2 YFSETQ. CDR3 residues: CASSSRTGENTGELFF. The CDR3 nucleotides are TGCGCCAGCAGCTCCCGGACAGGGGAAAACACCGGGGAGCTGTTTTTT.

This clone has a handful of counts. The chain couples TRBV18 to TRBJ1-1; D perhaps matches TRBD1 (5 bases). Per germline, CDR1 KGHSH and CDR2 LQKENI. Trimming took off 3 bases at V and 6 bases at J, with 8 bases between the two ends. The CDR3 is made up of 12 amino acids. CDR3 loop: CASSPWGAEAFF. CDR3 DNA sequence: TGTGCCAGCTCACCCTGGGGGGCTGAAGCTTTCTTT.

This chain connects TRBV7-2 to TRBJ2-1; D perhaps matches TRBD1 (6 bases). The CDR3 runs to 16 residues. Trimming removed 2 bases from V and 6 bases from J, with 17 bases in between. CDR1 and CDR2 (germline): SGHTA, FQGNSA. CDR3 protein: CASSLIPRGRPNEQFF. CDR3 nucleotides: TGTGCCAGCAGCTTAATACCCAGGGGAAGGCCCAATGAGCAGTTCTTC.

CDR3 sequence: CASSPGTSGALSTDTQYF. In DNA form, the CDR3 reads TGCGCCAGCAGCCCTGGGACTAGCGGGGCTCTTAGCACAGATACGCAGTATTTT. V gene TRBV4-3 combines with J gene TRBJ2-3, with 13 bases aligning to TRBD2. The CDR3 runs to 18 residues. The germline CDR1 and CDR2 sequences are LGHNA and YSLEER. Germline trimming cut 4 bases from V and 0 bases from J; bases unmatched to any gene: 7.

The chain joins TRBV3-1 (or the pseudogene TRBV3-2) to TRBJ1-6; 7 positions match TRBD1. The CDR3 consists of 16 residues. Germline V gene data show CDR1 as LGHDT and CDR2 as YNNKEL (reference sequence). J gave up 3 bases and V 4 bases, and 6 bases lay outside the gene matches. The CDR3 region is CASSLGGQFYNSPLHF. As DNA, the CDR3 is TGTGCCAGCAGCCTAGGGGGACAGTTCTATAATTCACCCCTCCACTTT.

V is TRBV18 and J is TRBJ1-1, with 8 positions matching TRBD1. Germline CDR1 KGHSH, CDR2 LQKENI. J lost 0 bases, V lost 4 bases, and 4 bases had no gene match. This CDR3 is 15 amino acids long. The CDR3 DNA reads as TGTGCCAGCTCACTAGGACAGGGACTGAACACTGAAGCTTTCTTT. This sequence encodes CASSLGQGLNTEAFF.

V is TRBV5-4 and J is TRBJ2-4; TRBD1 matches at 9 bases. With 3 bases clipped from V and 6 bases from J, the junction kept 4 bases outside the gene matches. Per the germline V gene, CDR1 is SGHNT and CDR2 is YYREEE (reference sequence). This CDR3 contains 14 residues. The CDR3 sequence: CASSWGDRANIQYF. The CDR3 DNA follows: TGTGCCAGCAGCTGGGGGGACAGGGCAAACATTCAGTACTTC.

V gene TRBV5-1 combines with J gene TRBJ2-2, with 8 bases fitting TRBD1. V lost 0 bases and J lost 6; bases outside the gene matches: 13. The length of the CDR3 is 18 residues. From germline, CDR1 is SGHRS and CDR2 YFSETQ. The CDR3 sequence is CASSLANLDREYPGELFF. The CDR3 DNA is TGCGCCAGCAGCTTGGCCAACCTGGACAGGGAGTATCCCGGGGAGCTGTTTTTT.

CDR3 region: CASSLESRRQGFSYEQYF. CDR3 sequence (DNA): TGTGCCAGCAGCTTAGAGTCACGTCGCCAGGGGTTTTCCTACGAGCAGTACTTC. The V and J genes are TRBV7-9 and TRBJ2-7; tentatively, D is TRBD1 (6 bases). The length of the CDR3 is 18 residues. Germline CDR1 reads SEHNR; CDR2 reads FQNEAQ (reference sequence). Trimming took 1 base from V and 1 from J, leaving 20 bases between them.

The V and J genes are TRBV21-1 and TRBJ1-1; the table's D call TRBD1 went unverified against the DNA. TRBV21-1 is a known pseudogene. There are 18 residues in the CDR3. DNA for the CDR3: TGTGCCAGCAGCATATTCAGGGGGCGCGAGGAGGTTGACACTGAAGCTTTCTTT. The encoded protein is CASSIFRGREEVDTEAFF.

This CDR3 reads CASSLAAGQGRTDTQYF. The CDR3 region has the DNA TGCGCCAGCAGCTTGGCCGCGGGACAGGGACGCACAGATACGCAGTATTTT. This sequence joins TRBV5-1 and TRBJ2-3, with 9 positions matching TRBD1. The CDR3 is 17 residues long. J lost 1 base, V lost 0 bases, and 6 bases had no gene match. Germline V lookup: CDR1 SGHRS, CDR2 YFSETQ.

This chain joins TRBV19 and TRBJ1-2; D ambiguous. This CDR3 contains 14 residues. V was cut by 5 bases and J by 0 bases, with 10 bases left in between. CDR1 is LNHDA and CDR2 is SQIVND in the germline V gene (reference sequence). The CDR3 DNA sequence: TGTGCCAGTAGTCCTGCGGCCGCTAACTATGGCTACACCTTC. Translation: CASSPAAANYGYTF.

V and J are TRBV6-6 and TRBJ2-5; the match to TRBD2 covers 11 bases. The CDR3 covers 14 residues. V was pared by 7 bases and J by 7 bases, with 8 bases of the junction left unmatched. CDR1 and CDR2 from the germline V gene are MNHNY and SVGAGI (reference sequence). CDR3 protein: CASNPTSGGGTQYF. DNA for the CDR3: TGTGCCAGCAACCCAACTAGCGGGGGAGGGACCCAGTACTTC.

The chain carries TRBV19 and TRBJ2-7; 10 bases are a match to TRBD1. With 5 bases clipped from V and 4 bases from J, the junction kept 8 bases outside the gene matches. Germline V gene sequence: CDR1 LNHDA, CDR2 SQIVND (reference sequence). The CDR3 length is 15 residues. The CDR3 loop reads CASSSWDRGSYEQYF. The DNA of the CDR3 is TGTGCCAGTAGTTCCTGGGACAGGGGTTCGTACGAGCAGTACTTC.

This clone was observed a handful of times. The chain joins TRBV6-6 to TRBJ1-1; D call uncertain. CDR1 is MNHNY, CDR2 SVGAGI, per germline (reference sequence). This CDR3 comprises 15 residues. The ends were cut back, 5 bases at V and 5 bases at J, with 18 bases in the middle. The DNA for the CDR3 is TGTGCCAGCAGTACCTACAAGGGCGCGGGAACTGAAGCTTTCTTT. It yields the protein CASSTYKGAGTEAFF.

J is TRBJ1-4 and V is TRBV4-3; D might be TRBD1 (6 bases). The CDR3 contains 15 residues. Looked up from germline, CDR1 is LGHNA and CDR2 is YSLEER. V was pared by 0 bases and J by 8 bases, with 13 bases between. CDR3 in amino acids: CASSQDRGVGEKLFF. DNA for the CDR3: TGCGCCAGCAGCCAAGACAGGGGTGTGGGGGAAAAACTGTTTTTT.

The V and J genes are TRBV18 and TRBJ1-4; D is ambiguous. The germline V and J ends were trimmed by 6 bases and 11 bases, with 46 bases remaining between them. The CDR3 totals 23 residues. Germline-derived CDR1 and CDR2 are KGHSH and LQKENI. The CDR3 nucleotides read TGTGCCAGCTCCCTCACGTCGGGGTTTCCATCGGAAACTCAACAACGTGGTTTGTCTAAACTGTTTTTT. Its protein is CASSLTSGFPSETQQRGLSKLFF. Variable domain in full (rest from reference TRBV18 and TRBJ1-4): NAGVMQNPRHLVRRRGQEARLRCSPMKGHSHVYWYRQLPEEGLKFMVYLQKENIIDESGMPKERFSAEFPKEGPSILRIQQVVRGDSAAYFCASSLTSGFPSETQQRGLSKLFFGSGTQLSVL.

The genes are TRBV3-1 (or the pseudogene TRBV3-2) and TRBJ1-1; TRBD1 is a possible D gene (6 bases). Per the germline V gene, CDR1 is LGHDT and CDR2 is YNNKEL (reference sequence). The CDR3 has 11 amino acids. V was shortened by 10 bases and J by 11 bases, with 17 bases between the two germline ends. DNA of the CDR3: TGTGCCACCCCCCAGGGGTTTAACGCTTTCTTT. As protein: CATPQGFNAFF.

This clone occurred once. The gene calls are TRBV6-2 or TRBV6-3 and TRBJ1-2, with D unresolved. Germline V gives CDR1 MNHEY, CDR2 SVGEGT. Between the trimmed V and J ends, which lost 6 bases and 8 bases, there was a span of 13 bases. The CDR3 runs 12 residues. The CDR3 loop is CASSGGLKGYTF. CDR3 bases: TGTGCCAGCAGCGGAGGACTAAAAGGCTACACCTTC.